A single sample gave rise to the 22 T cell receptor beta chains below, sequenced in a study of T cells in Graves' hyperthyroidism and ophthalmopathy. RNA transcripts served as the template for amplifying TCR beta CDR3 regions. First-round RT-PCR of the TCR CDR3 relied on the HTBI primer set. MiXCR, run by TCRdb on the multiplex PCR reads, gives a single entry per CDR3 protein. Among about 620,000 distinct CDR3 sequences listed, 15% to 20% were seen once. What was sequenced was blood. These receptors came from a woman aged 25 to 45 with Graves' hyperthyroidism.

This clonotype was picked up a small number of times. The rearrangement links TRBV10-2 to TRBJ2-5; 9 bases are a match to TRBD1. The CDR3 extends over 15 amino acids. CDR1 and CDR2 (germline): WSHSY, SAAADI. The ends lost 8 bases at V and 4 bases at J; junction bases unmatched: 11. The DNA for the CDR3 is TGCGCCAGCTCCAAACCGGGACAGGGAGGAGAGACCCAGTACTTC. It codes for CASSKPGQGGETQYF.

This clonotype was counted between two and nine times. The CDR3 spells CASSEGGFSGNTIYF. The CDR3 DNA is TGTGCCAGCAGTGAAGGGGGGTTCTCTGGAAACACCATATATTTT. The J gene is TRBJ1-3, the V gene TRBV7-2, with D perhaps matching TRBD1 (6 bases). This CDR3 region has 15 residues. Germline-derived CDR1 and CDR2 are SGHTA and FQGNSA. Trimming stripped 6 bases from V and 0 bases from J, with 12 bases between.

This clonotype was seen a few times. The chain employs TRBV5-1 and TRBJ1-1, with D maybe TRBD1 (5 bases). Trimming stripped 0 bases from V and 0 bases from J, with 12 bases between. The CDR3 totals 16 residues. Germline CDR1 is SGHRS and CDR2 is YFSETQ. CDR3 amino acids: CASSLDYGGVNTEAFF. Written as DNA, the CDR3 is TGCGCCAGCAGCTTGGATTACGGGGGGGTGAACACTGAAGCTTTCTTT.

Details on this clonotype: A much larger clone lies one base from this, so it may be a read error. The chain uses TRBV28 and TRBJ2-1; D possibly uses TRBD1 or TRBD2 (5 bases each). With 5 bases removed from V and 7 bases from J, the gap between germline ends came to 18 bases. The CDR3 is 15 residues long. The germline CDR1 and CDR2 sequences are MDHEN and SYDVKM. The DNA of the CDR3 is TGTGCCAGCAGTCCACCGGGACCCCATGAGAATGAGCAGTTCTTC. This translates into CASSPPGPHENEQFF.

This clonotype was observed at least ten times. The V gene is TRBV7-9, the J gene TRBJ2-1; no definite D call. Per germline, CDR1 SEHNR and CDR2 FQNEAQ (reference sequence). V lost 3 bases and J lost 6, with 12 bases in between. The length of the CDR3 is 14 residues. The CDR3 nucleotides read TGTGCCAGCAGCTTCCGTGGGGTACTCAATGAGCAGTTCTTC. This encodes CASSFRGVLNEQFF. The full variable domain, completed using reference TRBV7-9 and TRBJ2-1, is DTGVSQNPRHKITKRGQNVTFRCDPISEHNRLYWYRQTLGQGPEFLTYFQNEAQLEKSRLLSDRFSAERPKGSFSTLEIQRTEQGDSAMYLCASSFRGVLNEQFFGPGTRLTVL.

This clonotype has ten or more counts. V gene TRBV27 combines with J gene TRBJ1-2; D possibly corresponds to TRBD1 (6 bases). Germline loops: CDR1 MNHEY, CDR2 SMNVEV (reference sequence). V was clipped by 6 bases and J by 2 bases, with 10 bases between them. There are 13 residues in the CDR3. The CDR3 DNA is TGTGCCAGCAGCCCGGGGGCGAACTATGGCTACACCTTC. Protein sequence: CASSPGANYGYTF.

This clonotype showed up many times. The chain recombines TRBV7-8 with TRBJ2-3; the match to TRBD2 covers 10 bases. CDR1 is SGHVS, CDR2 FQNEAQ, per germline. V lost 2 bases, J lost 0 bases, and 5 bases stayed unmatched. The CDR3 is 17 residues long. The CDR3 is CASSLRSSGGSTDTQYF. Here the CDR3 DNA reads TGTGCCAGCAGCTTACGGTCTAGCGGGGGTAGCACAGATACGCAGTATTTT.

This clonotype showed up many times. This chain connects TRBV11-2 to TRBJ2-7, with 8 bases that match TRBD1. After removal of 5 bases from V and 3 bases from J, the junction contained 6 bases not matched to a gene. CDR1 is SGHAT, CDR2 FQNNGV, per germline. The CDR3 runs 14 residues. The CDR3 DNA sequence: TGTGCCAGCAGCAACCGGGACAGGCTCTACGAGCAGTACTTC. It is translated as CASSNRDRLYEQYF.

This sequence joins TRBV11-3 and TRBJ1-1, with D tentatively TRBD1 (5 bases). The V and J ends lost 6 bases and 7 bases respectively, with 9 bases between them. The length of the CDR3 is 11 residues. The germline gives CDR1 SGHNT, CDR2 YENEEA. CDR3 sequence: CASSLQDEAFF. The CDR3 nucleotides read TGTGCCAGCAGTTTACAGGATGAAGCTTTCTTT.

This clonotype has at least ten counts. The chain couples TRBV9 to TRBJ2-1; TRBD2 aligns across 13 bases. Germline CDR1 and CDR2: SGDLS and YYNGEE. The ends lost 4 bases at V and 5 bases at J; junction bases unmatched: 9. The CDR3 totals 17 residues. The CDR3 protein is CASSPSGTSGTDNEQFF. The CDR3 DNA sequence: TGTGCCAGCAGCCCCTCCGGGACTAGCGGGACTGACAATGAGCAGTTCTTC.

This clonotype was seen only a few times. The chain joins TRBV11-3 to TRBJ2-3; the D is unclear. The V end lost 0 bases, the J end lost 8 bases, and 6 bases lay between the germline ends. CDR3 length: 12 residues. Germline loops: CDR1 SGHNT, CDR2 YENEEA. The CDR3 region is CASSLDLVTQYF. As DNA, the CDR3 is TGTGCCAGCAGCTTAGATCTTGTTACGCAGTATTTT.

V and J are TRBV4-1 and TRBJ1-2; a weak D match, TRBD1 (6 bases). Germline CDR1 reads MGHRA; CDR2 reads YSYEKL. Between the trimmed V and J ends, which lost 1 base and 6 bases, there was a span of 9 bases. The CDR3 totals 13 residues. The CDR3 coding sequence is TGCGCCAGCAGCCAAGTGGCAGGGGATGGCTACACCTTC. Its protein product is CASSQVAGDGYTF.

Ten or more counts support this clonotype. This chain joins TRBV20-1 and TRBJ1-5; no clear D. Germline-derived CDR1 and CDR2 are DFQATT and SNEGSKA (reference sequence). The CDR3 length is 14 residues. V lost 3 bases and J 4 bases, leaving 13 bases between the germline ends. CDR3 DNA: TGCAGTGCTAGCCGCAGGCTAGGGAATCAGCCCCAGCATTTT. Residues: CSASRRLGNQPQHF.

This clonotype has ten or more counts. The rearrangement uses TRBV5-1 and TRBJ2-1; TRBD1 aligns across 8 bases. V trimming: 0 bases; J trimming: 5 bases; junction bases outside the gene matches: 4. Germline loops: CDR1 SGHRS, CDR2 YFSETQ. This CDR3 is 15 amino acids long. The CDR3 nucleotides read TGCGCCAGCAGCTTGGCGACAGGGGTCCACAATGAGCAGTTCTTC. Protein: CASSLATGVHNEQFF.

This clonotype appeared many times. The CDR3 region has the DNA TGTGCCAGCAGTTTCTCCCCGCGAGAGCAGTACTTC. Translated, it gives CASSFSPREQYF. The chain carries TRBV27 and TRBJ2-7; D call uncertain. V was cut by 3 bases and J by 7 bases, with 10 bases left in between. The CDR3 length is 12 residues. CDR1 and CDR2 (germline): MNHEY, SMNVEV (reference sequence).

This clonotype occurred a few times. The CDR3 nucleotides read TGTGCCATCACAAGGAGAGTGGGGTCAGATACGCAGTATTTT. Protein: CAITRRVGSDTQYF. The V gene is TRBV6-1, the J gene TRBJ2-3, with D unresolved. This CDR3 spans 14 amino acids. V gave up 10 bases and J gave up 4 bases, with 18 bases separating them. From germline, CDR1 is MNHNS and CDR2 SASEGT.

The chain combines TRBV19 with TRBJ2-4; D possibly matches TRBD1 or TRBD2 (5 bases each). The V and J ends lost 2 bases and 3 bases respectively, with 11 bases between them. Per the germline V gene, CDR1 is LNHDA and CDR2 is SQIVND (reference sequence). The CDR3 consists of 15 residues. The CDR3 sequence: CASSIRGEGKNIQYF. The CDR3 nucleotides read TGTGCCAGTAGTATAAGAGGGGAAGGCAAAAACATTCAGTACTTC.

This clonotype has only a few counts. V is TRBV7-2 and J is TRBJ2-1, with 10 bases fitting TRBD1. Trimming took 2 bases from V and 0 from J; bases not matched to a gene: 10. CDR1 is SGHTA, CDR2 FQGNSA, per germline. The CDR3 length is 19 residues. In nucleotides, the CDR3 is TGTGCCAGCAGCTTAAGACAGGGGGCTGTGGGAGGCTCCTACAATGAGCAGTTCTTC. The encoded protein is CASSLRQGAVGGSYNEQFF. Together with reference TRBV7-2 and TRBJ2-1, the CDR3 gives the full variable domain: GAGVSQSPSNKVTEKGKDVELRCDPISGHTALYWYRQSLGQGLEFLIYFQGNSAPDKSGLPSDRFSAERTGGSVSTLTIQRTQQEDSAVYLCASSLRQGAVGGSYNEQFFGPGTRLTVL.

This clonotype has ten or more counts. The chain carries TRBV20-1 and TRBJ2-3; no definite D call. The germline V and J ends were trimmed by 3 bases and 2 bases, with 9 bases remaining between them. Germline CDR1 reads DFQATT; CDR2 reads SNEGSKA (reference sequence). The CDR3 has 13 amino acids. The CDR3 DNA follows: TGCAGTGCTAGCCGACTTGTCACAGATACGCAGTATTTT. This gives the protein CSASRLVTDTQYF.

V gene TRBV5-4 combines with J gene TRBJ1-1, with D unresolved. The CDR3 extends over 13 amino acids. V was clipped by 4 bases and J by 1 base, with 8 bases between them. The germline V gene has CDR1 SGHNT and CDR2 YYREEE (reference sequence). The CDR3 nucleotides are TGTGCCAGCAGCCCACACGCGAACACTGAAGCTTTCTTT. Its protein product is CASSPHANTEAFF.

This clonotype occurred many times. The V and J genes are TRBV5-1 and TRBJ2-7; 9 bases agree with TRBD1. Germline V lookup: CDR1 SGHRS, CDR2 YFSETQ. The trim removed 2 bases at V and 5 bases at J, leaving 5 bases unmatched. The CDR3 has 14 residues. The CDR3: CASSFRTGDNEQYF. For the CDR3, the DNA is TGCGCCAGCAGCTTCAGGACAGGGGACAACGAGCAGTACTTC.

A few counts support this clonotype. The chain links TRBV28 to TRBJ2-7; no firm D call. The CDR3 length is 10 residues. Germline assignment: CDR1 MDHEN and CDR2 SYDVKM. The CDR3 protein is CVTGTPEQYF. CDR3 bases: TGTGTCACCGGTACCCCCGAGCAGTACTTC.